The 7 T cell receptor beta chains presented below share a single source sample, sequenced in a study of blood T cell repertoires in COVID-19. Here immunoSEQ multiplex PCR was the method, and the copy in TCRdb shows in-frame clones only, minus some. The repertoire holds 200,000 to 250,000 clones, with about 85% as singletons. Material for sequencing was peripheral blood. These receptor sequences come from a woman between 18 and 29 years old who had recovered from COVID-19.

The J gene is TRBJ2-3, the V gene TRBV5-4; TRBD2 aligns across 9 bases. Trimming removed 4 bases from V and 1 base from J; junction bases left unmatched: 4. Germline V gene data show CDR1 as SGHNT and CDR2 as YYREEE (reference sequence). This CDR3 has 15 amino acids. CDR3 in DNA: TGTGCCAGCAGCCACAGGACTAGCGGCACAGATACGCAGTATTTT. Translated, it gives CASSHRTSGTDTQYF.

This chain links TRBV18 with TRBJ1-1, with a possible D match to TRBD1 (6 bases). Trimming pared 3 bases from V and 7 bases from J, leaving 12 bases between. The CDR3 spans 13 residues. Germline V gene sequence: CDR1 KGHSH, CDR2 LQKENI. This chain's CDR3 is CASSPDSTFEAFF. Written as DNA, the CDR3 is TGTGCCAGCTCACCGGACAGTACCTTTGAAGCTTTCTTT.

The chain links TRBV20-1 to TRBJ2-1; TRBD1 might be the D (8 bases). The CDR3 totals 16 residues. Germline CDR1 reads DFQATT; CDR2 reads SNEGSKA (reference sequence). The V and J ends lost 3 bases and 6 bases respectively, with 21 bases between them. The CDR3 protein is CSASHRGGAVVNEQFF. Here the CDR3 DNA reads TGCAGTGCTAGTCACAGGGGGGGGGCTGTGGTCAATGAGCAGTTCTTC.

CDR3 loop: CASSQNGGGGQPQHF. The CDR3 coding sequence is TGCGCCAGCAGCCAAAACGGGGGGGGCGGACAGCCCCAGCATTTT. This chain joins TRBV4-1 and TRBJ1-5; weak D call: TRBD1 (6 bases). V lost 2 bases to trimming and J lost 7 bases, with 15 bases between them. Germline CDR1 is MGHRA and CDR2 is YSYEKL. The CDR3 is 15 amino acids.

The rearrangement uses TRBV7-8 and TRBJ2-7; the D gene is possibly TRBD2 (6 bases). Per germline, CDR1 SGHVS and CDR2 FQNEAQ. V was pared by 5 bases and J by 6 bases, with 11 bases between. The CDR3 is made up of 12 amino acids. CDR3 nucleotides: TGTGCCAGCAGCCGCACTAGCTTCGAGCAGTACTTC. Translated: CASSRTSFEQYF. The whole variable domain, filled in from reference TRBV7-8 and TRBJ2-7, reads GAGVSQSPRYKVAKRGQDVALRCDPISGHVSLFWYQQALGQGPEFLTYFQNEAQLDKSGLPSDRFFAERPEGSVSTLKIQRTQQEDSAVYLCASSRTSFEQYFGPGTRLTVT.

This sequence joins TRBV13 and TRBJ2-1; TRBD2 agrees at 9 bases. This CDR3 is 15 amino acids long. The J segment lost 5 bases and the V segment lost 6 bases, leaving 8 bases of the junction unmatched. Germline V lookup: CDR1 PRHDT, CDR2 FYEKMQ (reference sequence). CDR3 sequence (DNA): TGTGCCAGCAGTACTCGGACTAGCGCCGACAATGAGCAGTTCTTC. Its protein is CASSTRTSADNEQFF.

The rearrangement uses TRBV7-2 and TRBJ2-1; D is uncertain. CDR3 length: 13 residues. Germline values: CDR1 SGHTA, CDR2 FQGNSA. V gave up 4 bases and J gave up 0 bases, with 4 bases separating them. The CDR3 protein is CASSSFSYNEQFF. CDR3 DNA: TGTGCCAGCAGCTCATTCTCCTACAATGAGCAGTTCTTC. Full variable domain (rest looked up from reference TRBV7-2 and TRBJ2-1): GAGVSQSPSNKVTEKGKDVELRCDPISGHTALYWYRQSLGQGLEFLIYFQGNSAPDKSGLPSDRFSAERTGGSVSTLTIQRTQQEDSAVYLCASSSFSYNEQFFGPGTRLTVL.